This T cell receptor beta chain originates from a study of T cell responses to AZD1222 COVID-19 vaccine. This clone was seen a single time. Its antigen is unidentified. This table comes from immunoSEQ multiplex PCR, and its TCRdb copy is limited to in-frame clones, with some not included. The repertoire includes about 130,000 clones, around 90% of them detected once, and 4% to 5.5% sits in the top ten. This CDR3 spans 13 amino acids. CDR1 is SGHAT, CDR2 FQNNGV, per germline. The germline V and J ends were trimmed by 8 bases and 4 bases, with 14 bases remaining between them. Overall study findings and caveats: Donors skewed white British and female; clonal diversity was possibly underestimated. Just 5 to 7 AZD1222 recipients were seropositive at baseline. Targets within unmutated variant regions were reportedly found for nearly half of spike-specific TCRs. Repertoire collection took place solely once the T cell response had peaked.

The receptor was derived from an adult in good health. The rearrangement links TRBV11-2 to TRBJ1-2; D unresolved. The sequencing used peripheral blood, collected on day 0 of AZD1222 vaccination. This chain's CDR3 is CASAVGGSYGYTF. The CDR3 nucleotides read TGTGCCAGCGCCGTAGGAGGCTCCTATGGCTACACCTTC.